This T cell receptor (beta chain) was captured by sequencing in a study of blood T cells in healthy people across ages. The germline gives CDR1 SEHNR, CDR2 FQNEAQ (reference sequence). The CDR3 runs 12 residues. Combining a sample-barcoded 5' primer with a J-beta primer mix, a second PCR ran for 7 to 11 cycles. TCRdb used MiXCR to reprocess the 5' RACE reads, holding one entry per CDR3 protein. Among over 700,000 distinct CDR3 sequences listed, roughly 25% were seen once. In its sample, this clonotype was seen a few times. The same sample was also studied in work on T cells of mothers and their children.

The chain employs TRBV7-9 and TRBJ2-1, with 7 bases that match TRBD2. The J call may be faulty, since TRBJ2-7 better matches the DNA end. The sequenced sample consisted of blood. The clonotype comes from a boy between 10 and 17 years old in good health. The CDR3 reads CAGAGGGYEQYF. CDR3 nucleotide sequence: TGTGCCGGTGCGGGCGGGGGCTACGAGCAGTACTTC.